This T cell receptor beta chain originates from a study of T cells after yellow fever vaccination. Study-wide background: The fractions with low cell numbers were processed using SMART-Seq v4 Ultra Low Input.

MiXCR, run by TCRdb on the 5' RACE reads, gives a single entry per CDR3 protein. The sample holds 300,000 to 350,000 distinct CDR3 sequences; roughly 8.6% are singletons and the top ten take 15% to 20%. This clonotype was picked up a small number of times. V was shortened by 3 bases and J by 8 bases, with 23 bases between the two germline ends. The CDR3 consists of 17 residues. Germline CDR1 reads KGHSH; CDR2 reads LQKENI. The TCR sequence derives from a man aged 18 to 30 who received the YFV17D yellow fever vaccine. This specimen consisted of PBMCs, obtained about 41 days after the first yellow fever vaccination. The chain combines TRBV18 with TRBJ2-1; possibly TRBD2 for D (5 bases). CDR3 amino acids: CASSPTIVSPSFDEQFF. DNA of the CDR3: TGTGCCAGCTCACCGACTATCGTTTCACCCTCGTTTGATGAGCAGTTCTTC.